The 7 T cell receptor beta chains presented below share a single source sample, sequenced in a study of cytotoxic CD8 clonotypes in ibrutinib-treated CLL. Here immunoSEQ multiplex PCR was the method, and the copy in TCRdb shows in-frame clones only, minus some. The sample records some 200,000 clones, about two thirds being singletons. Here the sequenced sample was PBMCs, taken after 24 months of ibrutinib treatment. Receptor source: a human donor with chronic lymphocytic leukemia.

CDR3 protein: CASTSGLNTGELFF. CDR3 DNA: TGTGCCAGCACCTCAGGATTAAACACCGGGGAGCTGTTTTTT. The V and J genes are TRBV6-1 and TRBJ2-2; no firm D call. This CDR3 contains 14 residues. V shed 7 bases and J shed 2 bases, with 11 bases lying between them. Looked up from germline, CDR1 is MNHNS and CDR2 is SASEGT.

In its sample, this clone was seen a few times. V gene TRBV5-1 combines with J gene TRBJ1-2; TRBD1 matches at 10 bases. Looked up from germline, CDR1 is SGHRS and CDR2 is YFSETQ. The CDR3 length is 14 residues. V shed 1 base and J 8 bases; nucleotides not matched to a gene: 5. The CDR3 DNA reads TGCGCCAGCAGCTTGACCGGGACAGGGGACGGCTACACCTTC. It codes for CASSLTGTGDGYTF.

This clone has only a few counts. This rearrangement joins TRBV11-3 to TRBJ2-1, with TRBD2 identical over 11 bases. CDR3 length equals 16 residues. J was trimmed by 10 bases and V by 1 base; bases with no gene match: 9. CDR1 is SGHNT and CDR2 is YENEEA in the germline V gene. CDR3 residues: CASSLAGGRLAGEQFF. In DNA form, the CDR3 reads TGTGCCAGCAGCTTAGCGGGCGGACGACTAGCGGGAGAGCAGTTCTTC. Variable domain in full (rest from reference TRBV11-3 and TRBJ2-1): EAGVVQSPRYKIIEKKQPVAFWCNPISGHNTLYWYLQNLGQGPELLIRYENEEAVDDSQLPKDRFSAERLKGVDSTLKIQPAELGDSAVYLCASSLAGGRLAGEQFFGPGTRLTVL.

This rearrangement joins TRBV15 to TRBJ2-7; 12 nucleotides match TRBD2. CDR3 length: 15 amino acids. Germline V CDR1 and CDR2: LNHNV, YYDKDF (reference sequence). The ends lost 5 bases at V and 2 bases at J; junction bases unmatched: 4. The CDR3 is CATSFGLAGPYEQYF. In DNA, the CDR3 is TGTGCCACCAGCTTTGGACTAGCGGGACCCTACGAGCAGTACTTC.

CDR3: CASGDTQYF. The CDR3 DNA is TGTGCCAGCGGAGACACCCAGTACTTC. This chain uses TRBV9 with TRBJ2-5; D remains unclear. Trimming left V 7 bases short and J 8 bases short, with 6 bases between. Germline-derived CDR1 and CDR2 are SGDLS and YYNGEE. The CDR3 loop spans 9 amino acids.

J is TRBJ2-7 and V is TRBV5-4, with TRBD1 matching 7 bases. The CDR3 consists of 13 residues. J was trimmed by 2 bases and V by 5 bases; bases with no gene match: 4. CDR1 is SGHNT and CDR2 is YYREEE in the germline V gene (reference sequence). The CDR3 DNA reads TGTGCCAGCAGTCGACAGGGACCCTACGAGCAGTACTTC. Translating it yields CASSRQGPYEQYF.

The V and J genes are TRBV7-2 and TRBJ2-1; no definite D call. The germline V and J ends were trimmed by 2 bases and 9 bases, with 14 bases remaining between them. Per germline, CDR1 SGHTA and CDR2 FQGNSA. The CDR3 sequence is 14 residues long. The CDR3 bases are TGTGCCAGCAGCTTAATTTTGGTTGTGGGTGAGCAGTTCTTC. Protein: CASSLILVVGEQFF.